This T cell receptor beta chain was recovered during a study of cytomegalovirus exposure and HLA in healthy donors. Germline CDR1 is SGHRS and CDR2 is YFSETQ. The CDR3 runs 13 residues. Trimming left V 4 bases short and J 2 bases short, with 8 bases between. General observations from the study: Accurate prediction of most subjects' HLA-A and HLA-B alleles from TCR beta sequences was reported.

Primers included in the PCR were 60 Vbeta and 13 Jbeta primers. TCRdb's table, derived via immunoSEQ multiplex PCR, lists solely in-frame clones and lacks some. The table has 130,000 to 150,000 clones, approximately 80% seen once; the top ten hold about 2.4%. On this clone: Its antigen is unidentified.

Material for sequencing was PBMCs. The J gene is TRBJ2-3, the V gene TRBV5-1; no reliable D call. The sequence was collected from a young woman in good health and CMV-seropositive. CDR3: CASSMSLTDTQYF. The CDR3 DNA reads as TGCGCCAGCAGCATGTCTCTCACAGATACGCAGTATTTT.